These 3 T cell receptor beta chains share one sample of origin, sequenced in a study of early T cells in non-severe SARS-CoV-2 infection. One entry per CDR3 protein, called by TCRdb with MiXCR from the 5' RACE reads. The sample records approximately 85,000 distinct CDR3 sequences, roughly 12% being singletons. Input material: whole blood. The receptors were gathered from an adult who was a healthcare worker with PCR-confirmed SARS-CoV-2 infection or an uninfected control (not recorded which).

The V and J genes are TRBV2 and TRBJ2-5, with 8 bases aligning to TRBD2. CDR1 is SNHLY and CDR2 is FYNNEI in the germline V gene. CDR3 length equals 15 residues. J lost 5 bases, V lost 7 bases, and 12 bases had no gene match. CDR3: CASIVQGSGTETQYF. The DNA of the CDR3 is TGTGCCAGCATCGTACAGGGTAGCGGGACCGAGACCCAGTACTTC.

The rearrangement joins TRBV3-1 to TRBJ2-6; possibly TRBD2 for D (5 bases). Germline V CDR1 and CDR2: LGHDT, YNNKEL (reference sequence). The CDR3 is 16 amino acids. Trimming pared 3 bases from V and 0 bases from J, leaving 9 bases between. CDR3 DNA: TGTGCCAGCAGCCAGGCGGGTGGCTCTGGGGCCAACGTCCTGACTTTC. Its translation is CASSQAGGSGANVLTF.

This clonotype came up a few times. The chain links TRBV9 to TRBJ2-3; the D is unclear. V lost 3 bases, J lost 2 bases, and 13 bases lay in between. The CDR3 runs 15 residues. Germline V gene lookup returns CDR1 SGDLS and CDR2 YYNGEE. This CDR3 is CASSGNVENTDTQYF. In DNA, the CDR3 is TGTGCCAGCAGCGGGAATGTTGAGAACACAGATACGCAGTATTTT.